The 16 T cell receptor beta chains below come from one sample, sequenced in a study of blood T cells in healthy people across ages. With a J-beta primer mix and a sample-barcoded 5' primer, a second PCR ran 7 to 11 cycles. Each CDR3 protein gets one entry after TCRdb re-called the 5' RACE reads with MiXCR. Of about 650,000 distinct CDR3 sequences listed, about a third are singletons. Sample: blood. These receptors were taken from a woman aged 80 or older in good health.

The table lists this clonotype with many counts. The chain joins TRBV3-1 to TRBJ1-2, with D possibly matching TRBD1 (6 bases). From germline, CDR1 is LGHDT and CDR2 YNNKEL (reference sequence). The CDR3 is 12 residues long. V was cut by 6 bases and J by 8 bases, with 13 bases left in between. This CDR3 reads CASRQGPGGYTF. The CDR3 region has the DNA TGTGCCAGCAGGCAGGGGCCGGGCGGCTACACCTTC.

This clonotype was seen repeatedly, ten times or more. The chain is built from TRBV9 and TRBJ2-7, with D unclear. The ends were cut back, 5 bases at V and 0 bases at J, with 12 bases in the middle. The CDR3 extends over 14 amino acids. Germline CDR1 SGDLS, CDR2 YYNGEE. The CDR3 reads CASSAGPSSYEQYF. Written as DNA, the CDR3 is TGTGCCAGCAGTGCCGGACCTAGCTCCTACGAGCAGTACTTC.

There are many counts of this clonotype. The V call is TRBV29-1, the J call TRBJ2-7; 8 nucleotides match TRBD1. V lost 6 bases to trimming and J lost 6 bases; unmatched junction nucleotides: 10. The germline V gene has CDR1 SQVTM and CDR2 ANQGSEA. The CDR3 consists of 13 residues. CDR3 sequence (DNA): TGCAGCGTCCGGACAGGGTCCGTCGGCGAGCAGTACTTC. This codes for CSVRTGSVGEQYF.

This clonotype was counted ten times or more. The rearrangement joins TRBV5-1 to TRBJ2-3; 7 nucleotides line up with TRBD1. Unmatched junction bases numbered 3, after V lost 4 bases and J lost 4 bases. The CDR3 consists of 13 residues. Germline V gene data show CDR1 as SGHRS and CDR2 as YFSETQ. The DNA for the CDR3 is TGCGCCAGCAGCATCCAGGGGGCAGATACGCAGTATTTT. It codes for CASSIQGADTQYF.

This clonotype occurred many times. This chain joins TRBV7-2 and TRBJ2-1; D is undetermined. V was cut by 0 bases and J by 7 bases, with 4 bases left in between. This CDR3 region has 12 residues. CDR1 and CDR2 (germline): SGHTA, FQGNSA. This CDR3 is CASSLARNEQFF. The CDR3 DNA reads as TGTGCCAGCAGCTTAGCCAGAAATGAGCAGTTCTTC.

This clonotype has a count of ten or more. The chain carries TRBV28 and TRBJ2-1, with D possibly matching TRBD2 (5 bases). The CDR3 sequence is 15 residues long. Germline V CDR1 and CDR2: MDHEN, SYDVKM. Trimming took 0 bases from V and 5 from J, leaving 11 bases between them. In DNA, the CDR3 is TGTGCCAGCAGTTTATGGGGTAGCGCTAACAATGAGCAGTTCTTC. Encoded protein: CASSLWGSANNEQFF.

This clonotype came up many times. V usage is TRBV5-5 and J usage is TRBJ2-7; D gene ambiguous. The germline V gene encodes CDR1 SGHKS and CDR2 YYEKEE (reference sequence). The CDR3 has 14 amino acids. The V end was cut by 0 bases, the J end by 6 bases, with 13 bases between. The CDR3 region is CASSLGRMASEQYF. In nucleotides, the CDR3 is TGTGCCAGCAGCTTGGGAAGGATGGCAAGCGAGCAGTACTTC.

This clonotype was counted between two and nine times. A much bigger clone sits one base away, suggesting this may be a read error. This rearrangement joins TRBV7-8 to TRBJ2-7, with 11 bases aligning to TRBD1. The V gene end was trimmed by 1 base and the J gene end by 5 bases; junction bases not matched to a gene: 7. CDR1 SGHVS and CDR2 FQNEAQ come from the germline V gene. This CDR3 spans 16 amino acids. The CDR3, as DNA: TGTGCCAGCAGCTTAGGACGGACAGGGGGCAGGAACGAGCAGTACTTC. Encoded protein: CASSLGRTGGRNEQYF.

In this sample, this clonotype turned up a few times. The CDR3 loop reads CASSDLGQGRTDTQYF. In DNA form, the CDR3 reads TGTGCCAGCAGTGATCTCGGACAGGGAAGAACAGATACGCAGTATTTT. This chain uses TRBV6-1 with TRBJ2-3; 8 nucleotides agree with TRBD1. The CDR3 runs to 16 residues. With V trimmed by 3 bases and J by 3 bases, 8 bases remained unmatched. Germline lookup yields CDR1 MNHNS and CDR2 SASEGT.

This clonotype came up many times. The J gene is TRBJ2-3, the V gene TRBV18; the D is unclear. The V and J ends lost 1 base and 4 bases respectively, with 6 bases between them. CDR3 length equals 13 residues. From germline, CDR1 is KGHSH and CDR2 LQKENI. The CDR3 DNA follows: TGTGCCAGCTCACCACTTCAGGCAGATACGCAGTATTTT. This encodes CASSPLQADTQYF.

The CDR3 here is CASSDSPTEAFF. In DNA, the CDR3 is TGTGCCAGCAGCGACAGTCCCACTGAAGCTTTCTTT. The chain employs TRBV9 and TRBJ1-1; unclear D gene. The CDR3 sequence is 12 residues long. The germline V and J ends were trimmed by 3 bases and 4 bases, with 7 bases remaining between them. Germline V gives CDR1 SGDLS, CDR2 YYNGEE. The whole variable domain, remainder taken from reference TRBV9 and TRBJ1-1, is DSGVTQTPKHLITATGQRVTLRCSPRSGDLSVYWYQQSLDQGLQFLIQYYNGEERAKGNILERFSAQQFPDLHSELNLSSLELGDSALYFCASSDSPTEAFFGQGTRLTVV.

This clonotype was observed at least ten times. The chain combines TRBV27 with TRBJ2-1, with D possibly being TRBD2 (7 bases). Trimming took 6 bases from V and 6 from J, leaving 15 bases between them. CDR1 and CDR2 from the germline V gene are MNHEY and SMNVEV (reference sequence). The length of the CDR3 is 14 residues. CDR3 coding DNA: TGTGCCAGCAGCCAGAGGGGGGGGTTCAATGAGCAGTTCTTC. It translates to CASSQRGGFNEQFF.

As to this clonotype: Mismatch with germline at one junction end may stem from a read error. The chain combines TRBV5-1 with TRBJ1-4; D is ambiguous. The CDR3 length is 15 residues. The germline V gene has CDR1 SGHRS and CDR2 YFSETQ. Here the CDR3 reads CASSPSMGRDEKRFF. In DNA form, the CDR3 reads TGCGCCAGCAGCCCCTCCATGGGCCGTGATGAAAAACGGTTTTTT.

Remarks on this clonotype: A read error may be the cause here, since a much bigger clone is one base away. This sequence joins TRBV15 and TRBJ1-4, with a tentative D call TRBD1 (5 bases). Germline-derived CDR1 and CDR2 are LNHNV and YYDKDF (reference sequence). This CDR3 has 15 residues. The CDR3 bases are TGTGCCGCCAGCAGAGAAAGGGGCTCTAATGAAAAACTGTTTTTT. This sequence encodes CAASRERGSNEKLFF. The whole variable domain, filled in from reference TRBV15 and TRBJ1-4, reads DAMVIQNPRYQVTQFGKPVTLSCSQTLNHNVMYWYQQKSSQAPKLLFHYYDKDFNNEADTPDNFQSRRPNTSFCFLDIRSPGLGDTAMYLCAASRERGSNEKLFFGSGTQLSVL.

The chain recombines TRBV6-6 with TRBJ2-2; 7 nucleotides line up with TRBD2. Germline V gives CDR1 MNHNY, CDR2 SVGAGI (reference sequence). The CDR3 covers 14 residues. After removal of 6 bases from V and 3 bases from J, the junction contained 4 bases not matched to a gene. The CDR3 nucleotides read TGTGCCAGCAGGGGAGGGCGCGACACCGGGGAGCTGTTTTTT. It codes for CASRGGRDTGELFF.

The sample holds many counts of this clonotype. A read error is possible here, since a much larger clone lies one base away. The CDR3 nucleotides are TGCAGTGCTAATAAGGGAAAGAGCGATGGGCAGTACTTC. This encodes CSANKGKSDGQYF. The V call is TRBV20-1, the J call TRBJ2-7; D is unclear. CDR3 length equals 13 residues. V was cut by 4 bases and J by 9 bases, with 19 bases left in between. Germline V lookup: CDR1 DFQATT, CDR2 SNEGSKA (reference sequence).